Listed below are T cell receptor beta chains from one sample, sequenced in a study of cytomegalovirus exposure and HLA in healthy donors. The assay was immunoSEQ multiplex PCR, and TCRdb's table has in-frame clones only and misses some. The sample consists of 130,000 to 150,000 clones, about 80% of them appearing once. Source material: PBMCs. Every receptor here comes from a woman aged 55-69 years in good health and CMV-seropositive. CDR3s include the opening cysteine and the closing phenylalanine or tryptophan. A D gene is named only where the DNA matches it firmly. Size tells how often a clone was seen (once, few, many) or the class of an expanded clone, and some rows leave it out.

>.|.|TRBJ2-7|TRBV27
CASSDSSYEQYF
TGTGCCAGCAGTGACAGCTCCTACGAGCAGTACTTC
>.|TRBD1|TRBJ2-1|TRBV19
CASSMKGASYNEQFF
TGTGCCAGTAGTATGAAGGGGGCCTCCTACAATGAGCAGTTCTTC
>.|.|TRBJ2-2|TRBV11-3
CASSLTGTGELFF
TGTGCCAGCAGCTTAACGGGGACCGGGGAGCTGTTTTTT
>.|TRBD1|TRBJ1-5|TRBV5-5
CASSLQGSNQPQHF
TGTGCCAGCAGCTTACAGGGGAGCAATCAGCCCCAGCATTTT
>.|.|TRBJ1-2|TRBV11-2
CASSLGQGDYGYTF
TGTGCCAGCAGCTTAGGACAAGGGGACTATGGCTACACCTTC
>.|TRBD2|TRBJ2-6|TRBV2
CGGESGANVLTF
TGCGGGGGGGAGAGTGGGGCCAACGTCCTGACTTTC
>.|TRBD1|TRBJ1-4|TRBV5-1
CASSATGGTNEKLFF
TGCGCCAGCAGCGCCACAGGGGGCACTAATGAAAAACTGTTTTTT
>.|.|TRBJ2-1|TRBV9
CASSVASYNEQFF
TGTGCCAGCAGCGTAGCGTCCTACAATGAGCAGTTCTTC
>.|TRBD2|TRBJ2-1|TRBV9
CASSPQGTSGRYEQFF
TGTGCCAGCAGCCCCCAGGGGACTAGCGGGCGGTATGAGCAGTTCTTC
>.|TRBD2|TRBJ2-1|TRBV11-2
CASSLSRTSGREQFF
TGTGCCAGCAGCTTATCCCGAACGAGCGGGAGGGAGCAGTTCTTC
>.|.|TRBJ2-3|TRBV7-6
CASSFSGGGADTQYF
TGTGCCAGCAGCTTCAGCGGAGGGGGCGCAGATACGCAGTATTTT
>.|.|TRBJ1-2|TRBV7-6
CASSLLNYGYTF
TGTGCCAGCAGCCTTCTAAACTATGGCTACACCTTC
>.|TRBD1|TRBJ1-1|TRBV9
CASSVLQGEAFF
TGTGCCAGCAGCGTCCTACAGGGGGAAGCTTTCTTT
>few|TRBD2|TRBJ2-2|TRBV6-6
CASVTSGRTGELFF
TGTGCCAGCGTGACTAGCGGGAGAACCGGGGAGCTGTTTTTT